The 9 T cell receptor beta chains below come from one sample, sequenced in a study of blood T cell repertoires in COVID-19. The data were produced by immunoSEQ multiplex PCR, yet TCRdb's version contains in-frame clones alone and is incomplete. The sample lists fewer than 400,000 clones; more than 85% were seen once. Input material: peripheral blood. Source of these receptors: a human donor in a cohort sampled during active COVID-19.

This clone came up a few times. V is TRBV3-1 (or the pseudogene TRBV3-2) and J is TRBJ2-1; TRBD2 matches at 10 bases. CDR3 length equals 15 residues. The V gene end was trimmed by 2 bases and the J gene end by 10 bases; junction bases not matched to a gene: 8. Per germline, CDR1 LGHDT and CDR2 YNNKEL (reference sequence). The CDR3 loop is CASSQMSGRAHEQFF. The CDR3 DNA sequence: TGTGCCAGCAGCCAAATGAGCGGGAGGGCCCACGAGCAGTTCTTC.

V and J are TRBV5-4 and TRBJ1-1; possible D gene TRBD1, 6 bases. The CDR3 consists of 16 residues. Trimming took off 4 bases at V and 1 base at J, with 17 bases between the two ends. Germline lookup yields CDR1 SGHNT and CDR2 YYREEE (reference sequence). The CDR3 here is CASSIGGGRENTEAFF. CDR3 DNA: TGTGCCAGCAGCATTGGGGGGGGCAGAGAGAACACTGAAGCTTTCTTT.

The chain combines TRBV24-1 with TRBJ2-1, with 8 bases lining up with TRBD1. The length of the CDR3 is 16 residues. Germline CDR1 reads KGHDR; CDR2 reads SFDVKD. Losses at the gene ends were 9 bases for V and 4 bases for J; bases not matched to a gene: 13. In nucleotides, the CDR3 is TGTGCCACCCTGCAACTCCGGGACAGGTCATACAATGAGCAGTTCTTC. Protein sequence: CATLQLRDRSYNEQFF.

The chain joins TRBV30 to TRBJ2-7; TRBD1 matches at 9 bases. Germline loops: CDR1 GTSNPN, CDR2 SVGIG (reference sequence). The CDR3 extends over 13 amino acids. Trimming cost V 3 bases and J 3 bases; bases outside gene matches: 3. The CDR3 region is CAWRPGQGYEQYF. CDR3 sequence (DNA): TGTGCCTGGAGGCCGGGACAGGGCTACGAGCAGTACTTC.

This rearrangement joins TRBV2 to TRBJ2-1; D perhaps matches TRBD1 (5 bases). From germline, CDR1 is SNHLY and CDR2 FYNNEI. The V end was cut by 6 bases, the J end by 6 bases, with 15 bases between. The CDR3 is 14 residues long. The CDR3 DNA is TGTGCCAGCAGCGGGTACAGGACCACCAATGAGCAGTTCTTC. Protein product: CASSGYRTTNEQFF.

The chain combines TRBV18 with TRBJ2-7, with 10 bases lining up with TRBD2. Germline V gives CDR1 KGHSH, CDR2 LQKENI. This CDR3 region has 16 residues. V lost 1 base and J lost 7; bases outside the gene matches: 10. In nucleotides, the CDR3 is TGTGCCAGCTCACCACTACAAGCGGGAGGGCCGAGTGAGCAGTACTTC. Translation: CASSPLQAGGPSEQYF.

This chain links TRBV2 with TRBJ2-1; possibly TRBD2 for D (6 bases). Trimming stripped 6 bases from V and 3 bases from J, with 12 bases between. The CDR3 covers 14 residues. Germline V gene sequence: CDR1 SNHLY, CDR2 FYNNEI. In nucleotides, the CDR3 is TGTGCCAGCAGGCGGGACGTCAGCTACAATGAGCAGTTCTTC. Protein: CASRRDVSYNEQFF.

V gene TRBV5-1 combines with J gene TRBJ2-7; 10 positions match TRBD1. V lost 4 bases and J lost 3; bases outside the gene matches: 4. The CDR3 runs to 14 residues. Germline lookup yields CDR1 SGHRS and CDR2 YFSETQ. The CDR3 sequence is CASSGTGVVYEQYF. DNA of the CDR3: TGCGCCAGCAGCGGGACAGGGGTGGTCTACGAGCAGTACTTC.

The rearrangement joins TRBV5-4 to TRBJ2-1; 12 positions agree with TRBD2. The CDR3 runs to 15 residues. V lost 4 bases and J lost 8; bases outside the gene matches: 7. Looked up from germline, CDR1 is SGHNT and CDR2 is YYREEE (reference sequence). CDR3 amino acids: CASSGASGRADEQFF. The CDR3 DNA sequence: TGTGCCAGCAGCGGGGCTAGCGGGAGGGCCGATGAGCAGTTCTTC.